This TCR beta chain was captured by sequencing in a study of blood T cell repertoires in COVID-19. Germline CDR1 is LGHDT and CDR2 is YNNKEL (reference sequence). Trimming removed 3 bases at V and 6 bases at J, with 12 bases between. CDR3 length: 13 amino acids. Those who participated ranged in age from roughly 18 to 100 years and resided in 24 US areas. Membership in each cohort depended on participant-reported clinical history. Recovered Cohort 3 donors showed two negative PCRs, clearance, or symptom resolution. Repertoires were generated with immunoSEQ multiplex PCR, while TCRdb's copy carries only in-frame clones and drops some. The profile shows around 150,000 clones, about 80% of them singletons.

Sequencing was done on a sample of PBMCs or T cells enriched from blood (not recorded which). V is TRBV3-1 (or the pseudogene TRBV3-2) and J is TRBJ2-7; possible D gene TRBD2, 7 bases. The clonotype comes from a woman aged 55-69 years who had recovered from COVID-19. The CDR3 is CASSHRGASEQYF. Here the CDR3 DNA reads TGTGCCAGCAGCCACCGGGGGGCCTCCGAGCAGTACTTC.